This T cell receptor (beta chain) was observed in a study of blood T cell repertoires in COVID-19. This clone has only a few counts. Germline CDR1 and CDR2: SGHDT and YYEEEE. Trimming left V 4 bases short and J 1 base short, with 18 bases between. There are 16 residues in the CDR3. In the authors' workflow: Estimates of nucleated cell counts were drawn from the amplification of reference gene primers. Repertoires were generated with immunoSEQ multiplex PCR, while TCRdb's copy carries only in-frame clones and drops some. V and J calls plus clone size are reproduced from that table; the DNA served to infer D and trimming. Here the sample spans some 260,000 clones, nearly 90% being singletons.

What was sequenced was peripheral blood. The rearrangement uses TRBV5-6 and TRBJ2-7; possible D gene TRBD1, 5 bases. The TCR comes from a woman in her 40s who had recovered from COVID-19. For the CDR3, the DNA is TGTGCCAGCAGCGCAACTACTTGGGGCAGGTCCTACGAGCAGTACTTC. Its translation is CASSATTWGRSYEQYF.